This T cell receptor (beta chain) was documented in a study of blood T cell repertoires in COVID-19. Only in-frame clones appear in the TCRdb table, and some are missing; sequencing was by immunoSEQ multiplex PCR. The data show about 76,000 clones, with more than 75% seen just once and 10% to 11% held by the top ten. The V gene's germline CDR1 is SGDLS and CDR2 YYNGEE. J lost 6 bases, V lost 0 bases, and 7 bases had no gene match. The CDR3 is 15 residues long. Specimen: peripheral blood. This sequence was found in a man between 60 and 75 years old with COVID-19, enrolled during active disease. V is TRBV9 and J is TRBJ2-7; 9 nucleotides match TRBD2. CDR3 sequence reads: CASSVGGGRASEQYF. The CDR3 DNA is TGTGCCAGCAGCGTAGGGGGCGGGAGGGCCTCCGAGCAGTACTTC.